The 23 T cell receptor beta chains listed next were all sequenced from one sample in a study of cytomegalovirus exposure and HLA in healthy donors (dated by TCRdb to about 2017). Receptor libraries were prepared by the immunoSEQ multiplex PCR assay. TCRdb took over this immuneACCESS table, retaining in-frame rearrangements with V and J assigned. Such tables are incomplete; in checked studies, under half of the missing clones stem from an unresolved V gene, and the remainder is unexplained. This sample has 180,000 or so clones in its table, and 75% to 85% of those were observed once. Around 15% of the sample rests with the top ten. Material for sequencing was PBMCs. The receptor source for this set is a woman in her twenties or thirties in good health and CMV-seropositive.

The chain recombines TRBV13 with TRBJ2-7; the D is unclear. Germline CDR1 reads PRHDT; CDR2 reads FYEKMQ (reference sequence). The CDR3 loop spans 11 amino acids. Trimming took 5 bases from V and 2 from J, leaving 4 bases between them. The CDR3, as DNA: TGTGCCAGCAGCATAACCTACGAGCAGTACTTC. Translated: CASSITYEQYF.

This clone was picked up a small number of times. V gene TRBV28 combines with J gene TRBJ1-4, with 8 bases identical to TRBD1. This CDR3 comprises 13 residues. Germline V gives CDR1 MDHEN, CDR2 SYDVKM. V lost 10 bases and J lost 7; bases outside the gene matches: 8. Here the CDR3 DNA reads TGTGCCACCCGGGACAGGTCTGGTGAAAAACTGTTTTTT. It translates to CATRDRSGEKLFF.

The chain's CDR3 is CASSIAPGWSYEQYF. DNA for the CDR3: TGTGCCAGTAGTATAGCCCCCGGTTGGTCCTACGAGCAGTACTTC. The chain combines TRBV19 with TRBJ2-7, with D uncertain. This CDR3 spans 15 amino acids. The V and J ends lost 1 base and 1 base respectively, with 11 bases between them. Germline CDR1 LNHDA, CDR2 SQIVND (reference sequence).

The J gene is TRBJ1-3, the V gene TRBV6-5; no firm D call. V gave up 4 bases and J gave up 0 bases, with 13 bases separating them. This CDR3 is built from 16 residues. Germline loops: CDR1 MNHEY, CDR2 SVGAGI. The CDR3 sequence: CASSSGVAGSGNTIYF. As DNA, the CDR3 is TGTGCCAGCAGTTCCGGGGTGGCTGGCTCTGGAAACACCATATATTTT.

This chain uses TRBV6-5 with TRBJ1-5, with TRBD1 matching over 8 bases. Trimming at V came to 4 bases and at J to 2 bases, leaving 1 base not matched to a gene. Per germline, CDR1 MNHEY and CDR2 SVGAGI. The CDR3 is made up of 14 amino acids. The CDR3 is CASSLTGGNQPQHF. As DNA, the CDR3 is TGTGCCAGCAGTTTGACAGGGGGCAATCAGCCCCAGCATTTT.

V is TRBV5-1 and J is TRBJ2-2, with no clear D. The germline V and J ends were trimmed by 0 bases and 4 bases, with 7 bases remaining between them. The CDR3 sequence is 14 residues long. Germline V gene data show CDR1 as SGHRS and CDR2 as YFSETQ. The CDR3 sequence: CASSLGPGTGELFF. The CDR3 DNA follows: TGCGCCAGCAGCTTGGGCCCGGGCACCGGGGAGCTGTTTTTT.

CDR3 protein: CASSQEVAGGLNDEQFF. The CDR3 DNA reads TGTGCCAGCAGCCAAGAAGTAGCGGGAGGGCTAAACGATGAGCAGTTCTTC. This chain joins TRBV4-2 and TRBJ2-1; TRBD2 matches 11 bases. The CDR3 runs 17 residues. Germline lookup yields CDR1 LGHNA and CDR2 YNFKEQ. Unmatched junction bases numbered 9, after V lost 0 bases and J lost 8 bases.

The table lists this clone with a few counts. The V call is TRBV25-1, the J call TRBJ2-7, with TRBD1 matching over 9 bases. The trim removed 6 bases at V and 4 bases at J, leaving 7 bases unmatched. The germline V gene has CDR1 MGHDK and CDR2 SYGVNS. There are 14 residues in the CDR3. Here the CDR3 DNA reads TGTGCCAGCAGAGTCGGGACAGGGTCTTACGAGCAGTACTTC. Translated: CASRVGTGSYEQYF.

This clone was detected once. This chain links TRBV7-6 with TRBJ2-5, with a tentative D call TRBD2 (5 bases). Germline V gives CDR1 SGHVS, CDR2 FNYEAQ. Between the trimmed V and J ends, which lost 2 bases and 5 bases, there was a span of 18 bases. CDR3 length: 16 amino acids. This CDR3 reads CASSLTPWSGGETQYF. CDR3 in DNA: TGTGCCAGCAGCTTAACTCCATGGAGTGGCGGGGAGACCCAGTACTTC.

V is TRBV29-1 and J is TRBJ2-1; TRBD2 agrees at 9 bases. This CDR3 comprises 15 residues. With V trimmed by 8 bases and J by 0 bases, 8 bases remained unmatched. Germline values: CDR1 SQVTM, CDR2 ANQGSEA. The CDR3, as DNA: TGCAGCTCGGAGCGGGAGGCGCTCTCCTACAATGAGCAGTTCTTC. Amino acid sequence: CSSEREALSYNEQFF.

The chain carries TRBV15 and TRBJ2-2; possible D gene TRBD1, 6 bases. This CDR3 is 16 amino acids long. The germline CDR1 and CDR2 sequences are LNHNV and YYDKDF (reference sequence). Trimming removed 0 bases at V and 3 bases at J, with 11 bases between. This CDR3 reads CATSRDPPGDTGELFF. CDR3 nucleotides: TGTGCCACCAGCAGAGATCCCCCAGGGGACACCGGGGAGCTGTTTTTT.

This clone was seen once. The rearrangement links TRBV28 to TRBJ1-4; perhaps TRBD1 as D (5 bases). CDR3 length equals 13 residues. CDR1 and CDR2 (germline): MDHEN, SYDVKM. V lost 5 bases and J lost 8, with 12 bases in between. The CDR3 loop reads CASSGGFREKLFF. As DNA, the CDR3 is TGTGCCAGCAGTGGGGGGTTTCGAGAAAAACTGTTTTTT.

This rearrangement joins TRBV6-1 to TRBJ1-1; D not resolved. This CDR3 comprises 14 residues. Germline loops: CDR1 MNHNS, CDR2 SASEGT. Trimming shortened V by 2 bases and J by 5 bases, and 12 bases separated the two germline ends. CDR3: CASSEIGQRTEAFF. Here the CDR3 DNA reads TGTGCCAGCAGTGAAATAGGGCAGCGGACTGAAGCTTTCTTT.

V usage is TRBV28 and J usage is TRBJ1-5; TRBD1 is a possible D gene (5 bases). This CDR3 region has 13 residues. V gave up 8 bases and J gave up 5 bases, with 13 bases separating them. CDR1 is MDHEN and CDR2 is SYDVKM in the germline V gene. The CDR3 reads CASWGLGDQPQHF. For the CDR3, the DNA is TGTGCCAGCTGGGGACTGGGCGATCAGCCCCAGCATTTT.

The chain links TRBV4-1 to TRBJ1-4; tentatively, D is TRBD1 (6 bases). This CDR3 comprises 16 residues. The V and J ends lost 2 bases and 8 bases respectively, with 18 bases between them. Germline CDR1 is MGHRA and CDR2 is YSYEKL. Here the CDR3 DNA reads TGCGCCAGCAGCCAAATGGACCGGGACAAAGAGGAAAAACTGTTTTTT. Its protein is CASSQMDRDKEEKLFF.

The V gene is TRBV9, the J gene TRBJ1-5; 7 nucleotides line up with TRBD1. The CDR3 has 15 residues. CDR1 SGDLS and CDR2 YYNGEE come from the germline V gene. With 1 base clipped from V and 3 bases from J, the junction kept 4 bases outside the gene matches. The CDR3 here is CASSVSTGANQPQHF. CDR3 nucleotide sequence: TGTGCCAGCAGCGTAAGTACAGGGGCCAATCAGCCCCAGCATTTT. Full variable domain (remainder filled in from reference TRBV9 and TRBJ1-5): DSGVTQTPKHLITATGQRVTLRCSPRSGDLSVYWYQQSLDQGLQFLIQYYNGEERAKGNILERFSAQQFPDLHSELNLSSLELGDSALYFCASSVSTGANQPQHFGDGTRLSIL.

CDR3 in amino acids: CASSEDLSGSGANVLTF. The CDR3 DNA sequence: TGTGCCAGCAGTGAAGACCTTTCCGGGTCTGGGGCCAACGTCCTGACTTTC. The genes are TRBV2 and TRBJ2-6; D is undetermined. The CDR3 consists of 17 residues. Germline-derived CDR1 and CDR2 are SNHLY and FYNNEI. The V end lost 1 base, the J end lost 1 base, and 11 bases lay between the germline ends. Combining the CDR3 with reference TRBV2 and TRBJ2-6 gives the whole variable domain EPEVTQTPSHQVTQMGQEVILRCVPISNHLYFYWYRQILGQKVEFLVSFYNNEISEKSEIFDDQFSVERPDGSNFTLKIRSTKLEDSAMYFCASSEDLSGSGANVLTFGAGSRLTVL.

This clone was detected once. The chain employs TRBV11-2 and TRBJ2-3; a possible D gene is TRBD2 (7 bases). The CDR3 sequence is 16 residues long. V was clipped by 3 bases and J by 6 bases, with 19 bases between them. CDR1 and CDR2 from the germline V gene are SGHAT and FQNNGV. In DNA form, the CDR3 reads TGTGCCAGCAGCTTCGGGGGGCAGGCGGTGTTCGATACGCAGTATTTT. Amino acids: CASSFGGQAVFDTQYF.

The chain has TRBV18 and TRBJ2-7; 8 nucleotides align to TRBD1. The CDR3 runs 14 residues. Losses at the gene ends were 4 bases for V and 0 bases for J; bases not matched to a gene: 2. The germline V gene encodes CDR1 KGHSH and CDR2 LQKENI. CDR3 in DNA: TGTGCCAGCTCACAGGGACAGGCCTCCTACGAGCAGTACTTC. Its translation is CASSQGQASYEQYF.

CDR3 residues: CASSLNPGLGTEAFF. The CDR3 DNA is TGTGCCAGCAGTTTAAACCCAGGTCTCGGTACTGAAGCTTTCTTT. The chain recombines TRBV28 with TRBJ1-1; D ambiguous. V lost 2 bases to trimming and J lost 5 bases, with 15 bases between them. The CDR3 runs 15 residues. The V gene's germline CDR1 is MDHEN and CDR2 SYDVKM.

V usage is TRBV28 and J usage is TRBJ1-2; D gene unclear. From germline, CDR1 is MDHEN and CDR2 SYDVKM. This CDR3 comprises 14 residues. The V gene lost 3 bases and the J gene lost 0 bases, with 8 bases spanning the gap. The chain's CDR3 is CASSLRAPNYGYTF. The DNA for the CDR3 is TGTGCCAGCAGTTTGAGGGCTCCTAACTATGGCTACACCTTC.

CDR3 loop: CASSQREYNEQFF. The CDR3 DNA sequence: TGTGCCAGCAGCCAACGGGAGTACAATGAGCAGTTCTTC. This rearrangement joins TRBV4-2 to TRBJ2-1; D is perhaps TRBD2 (6 bases). The V end was cut by 2 bases, the J end by 4 bases, with 6 bases between. The CDR3 has 13 residues. CDR1 is LGHNA and CDR2 is YNFKEQ in the germline V gene.

The V call is TRBV7-9, the J call TRBJ2-1; 12 bases align to TRBD2. The CDR3 length is 14 residues. With 1 base clipped from V and 13 bases from J, the junction kept 5 bases outside the gene matches. In germline, CDR1 is SEHNR, CDR2 FQNEAQ (reference sequence). The CDR3 nucleotides read TGTGCCAGCAGCTTAGGGACTAGCGGGACTCCTCAGTTCTTC. Amino acids: CASSLGTSGTPQFF.